The rows below give T cell receptor beta chains drawn from one sample of a study of blood T cell repertoires in COVID-19. Clones were sequenced by immunoSEQ multiplex PCR, and TCRdb holds only the in-frame ones, with some missing. The data hold 200,000 or so clones, with roughly 84% observed a single time. The sample taken for sequencing was PBMCs or T cells enriched from blood (not recorded which). The receptors shown here come from a man in his forties who had recovered from COVID-19. The CDR3 runs from the conserved cysteine through the conserved F or W. D genes are given only for firm matches. Not all rows give a size; the values are once, few, many and, for expanded clones, a class.

TRBJ2-1 | NA | TRBV6-5 | NA | CASTLTRSHEQFF | TGTGCCAGCACTCTGACTAGGAGCCATGAGCAGTTCTTC
TRBJ1-1 | NA | TRBV5-4 | NA | CASSLEPTLNTEAFF | TGTGCCAGCAGCTTGGAGCCCACCCTTAACACTGAAGCTTTCTTT
TRBJ2-7 | NA | TRBV7-8 | TRBD2 | CASSEYRGGHTYEQYF | TGTGCCAGCAGCGAGTACCGGGGGGGCCACACCTACGAGCAGTACTTC
TRBJ2-4 | NA | TRBV30 | TRBD1 | CAWSLGVRDSIKNIQYF | TGTGCCTGGAGTTTGGGAGTCCGGGACAGCATAAAAAACATTCAGTACTTC
TRBJ2-1 | NA | TRBV7-3 | NA | CASRPTALSYNEQFF | TGTGCCAGCCGCCCGACAGCCCTCTCCTACAATGAGCAGTTCTTC
TRBJ1-2 | NA | TRBV27 | TRBD1 | CASSPDRGLGGYTF | TGTGCCAGCAGTCCGGACAGGGGGCTCGGAGGCTACACCTTC
TRBJ1-3 | few | TRBV7-2 | NA | CASSLASSGHSGNTIYF | TGTGCCAGCAGCTTAGCGAGTTCAGGTCACTCTGGAAACACCATATATTTT
TRBJ1-2 | NA | TRBV29-1 | NA | CSVDRNYGYTF | TGCAGCGTCGACAGGAACTATGGCTACACCTTC
TRBJ2-7 | NA | TRBV7-2 | NA | CASSPRRTDSVLRF | TGTGCCAGCAGCCCTAGGCGGACGGACTCTGTGCTCAGGTTC
TRBJ2-2 | NA | TRBV10-2 | NA | CASSAATVTGELFF | TGCGCCAGCAGCGCCGCAACAGTCACCGGGGAGCTGTTTTTT
TRBJ1-3 | NA | TRBV5-8 | NA | CASSLRISGNTIYF | TGTGCCAGCAGCCTCCGTATCTCTGGAAACACCATATATTTT
TRBJ2-3 | NA | TRBV19 | NA | CASSIAGTQYF | TGTGCCAGTAGTATAGCAGGTACGCAGTATTTT
TRBJ1-3 | NA | TRBV18 | NA | CASSRDSGNTIYF | TGTGCCAGCTCACGAGATTCTGGAAACACCATATATTTT
TRBJ2-3 | NA | TRBV5-6 | NA | CASSIGLGTDTQYF | TGTGCCAGCAGCATTGGGCTCGGCACAGATACGCAGTATTTT
TRBJ1-6 | NA | TRBV7-2 | NA | CASSLQGIGHSPLHF | TGTGCCAGCAGCTTACAGGGTATTGGGCATTCACCCCTCCACTTT
TRBJ2-3 | NA | TRBV2 | TRBD1 | CASSEGQVITDTQYF | TGTGCCAGCAGCGAGGGACAGGTGATAACAGATACGCAGTATTTT
TRBJ1-1 | NA | TRBV23-1 | NA | CASSQSRGRVTEAFF | TGCGCCAGCAGTCAATCTCGGGGGAGGGTCACTGAAGCTTTCTTT
TRBJ1-1 | NA | TRBV5-4 | TRBD1 | CASSSGTGGQAFF | TGTGCCAGCAGCTCGGGGACAGGGGGCCAAGCTTTCTTT
TRBJ2-2 | many | TRBV6-4 | TRBD2 | CASSRLAGDTGELFF | TGTGCCAGCAGCCGACTAGCGGGAGACACCGGGGAGCTGTTTTTT
TRBJ1-1 | NA | TRBV29-1 | NA | CSVTGATEAFF | TGCAGCGTGACAGGAGCCACTGAAGCTTTCTTT
TRBJ1-1 | NA | TRBV7-9 | NA | CASSPNGGTEAFF | TGTGCCAGCAGCCCTAACGGGGGCACTGAAGCTTTCTTT
TRBJ1-6 | few | TRBV6-4 | NA | CASSGPMEKASYNSPLHF | TGTGCCAGCAGTGGCCCAATGGAGAAAGCGTCCTATAATTCACCCCTCCACTTT
TRBJ2-7 | NA | TRBV10-3 | TRBD1 | CAISDSGQFSYEQYF | TGTGCCATCAGTGACTCGGGACAGTTTTCCTACGAGCAGTACTTC
TRBJ2-7 | NA | TRBV30 | TRBD2 | CAWRDLAGGPYEQYF | TGTGCCTGGAGAGATCTAGCGGGGGGGCCCTACGAGCAGTACTTC
TRBJ2-5 | once | TRBV7-2 | NA | CASSFRQAETQYF | TGTGCCAGCAGCTTCCGACAGGCGGAGACCCAGTACTTC
TRBJ1-4 | NA | TRBV28 | TRBD1 | CASSSISFFRDRGNEKLFF | TGTGCCAGCAGCTCTATTTCTTTTTTCCGGGACAGGGGAAATGAAAAACTGTTTTTT
TRBJ2-3 | NA | TRBV6-5 | TRBD2 | CATRRGGVRDTQYF | TGTGCCACCCGCCGCGGGGGGGTTAGAGATACGCAGTATTTT
TRBJ2-2 | few | TRBV30 | NA | CAWRGLTNTGELFF | TGTGCCTGGAGGGGGCTAACGAACACCGGGGAGCTGTTTTTT
TRBJ1-1 | NA | TRBV11-2 | NA | CASSQGRAKNTEAFF | TGTGCCAGCAGCCAAGGGCGGGCAAAGAACACTGAAGCTTTCTTT
TRBJ2-7 | NA | TRBV5-1 | NA | CASSLTEMGSPEQYF | TGCGCCAGCAGCTTGACCGAAATGGGCAGCCCCGAGCAGTACTTC
TRBJ2-2 | NA | TRBV7-6 | NA | CASSPSDFLVTGELFF | TGTGCCAGCAGCCCGAGCGACTTCCTAGTCACCGGGGAGCTGTTTTTT
TRBJ1-6 | NA | TRBV5-1 | NA | CASNKIPGDNSPLHF | TGCGCCAGCAATAAAATCCCAGGGGATAATTCACCCCTCCACTTT
TRBJ1-2 | NA | TRBV4-2 | TRBD1 | CASSHDRDRGSGYTF | TGTGCCAGCAGCCATGACCGGGACAGGGGGTCCGGCTACACCTTC
TRBJ2-5 | NA | TRBV11-2 | NA | CASSQLSGTQYF | TGTGCCAGCAGCCAATTGTCGGGGACCCAGTACTTC
TRBJ1-1 | few | TRBV5-5 | NA | CASSVQGRNTEAFF | TGTGCCAGCAGCGTCCAGGGGCGAAACACTGAAGCTTTCTTT
TRBJ1-2 | NA | TRBV7-9 | NA | CASSSSFVGYTF | TGTGCCAGCAGCTCTAGCTTTGTTGGCTACACCTTC
TRBJ2-3 | NA | TRBV1 | NA | CTSTPGTSGGWTDTQYF | TGCACCAGCACCCCTGGGACTAGCGGGGGGTGGACAGATACGCAGTATTTT
TRBJ2-3 | NA | TRBV24-1 | NA | CATSDSDTVYTDTQYF | TGTGCCACCAGTGACTCGGACACGGTTTACACAGATACGCAGTATTTT
TRBJ1-2 | NA | TRBV2 | NA | CASIERQNYGYTF | TGTGCCAGCATCGAGCGACAGAACTATGGCTACACCTTC
TRBJ1-6 | NA | TRBV30 | NA | CAGKTYNSPLHF | TGTGCCGGGAAAACTTATAATTCACCCCTCCACTTT
TRBJ1-2 | once | TRBV7-9 | NA | CASSPPGGRAYGYTF | TGTGCCAGCAGCCCTCCGGGTGGCAGGGCCTATGGCTACACCTTC
TRBJ2-7 | NA | TRBV5-6 | NA | CASSTPGHPYEQYF | TGTGCCAGCAGCACGCCGGGACACCCATACGAGCAGTACTTC
TRBJ1-2 | NA | TRBV6-2/TRBV6-3 | NA | CASSYSRGGNYGYTF | TGTGCCAGCAGTTACTCGAGAGGGGGTAACTATGGCTACACCTTC
TRBJ2-2 | NA | TRBV25-1 | NA | CASRGELSTGELFF | TGTGCCAGCAGAGGGGAATTGAGCACCGGGGAGCTGTTTTTT
TRBJ1-5 | NA | TRBV28 | NA | CASSPNYRVGQPQHF | TGTGCCAGCAGTCCAAACTACAGGGTAGGACAGCCCCAGCATTTT
TRBJ2-6 | NA | TRBV2 | NA | CASNRAGANVLTF | TGTGCCAGCAACAGGGCTGGGGCCAACGTCCTGACTTTC
TRBJ2-7 | few | TRBV4-2 | NA | CASSQQDGGSSYEQYF | TGTGCCAGCAGCCAGCAGGACGGGGGTAGCTCCTACGAGCAGTACTTC
TRBJ1-1 | NA | TRBV4-2 | TRBD1 | CASSPGQGTGTEAFF | TGTGCCAGCAGCCCCGGACAGGGGACGGGCACTGAAGCTTTCTTT
TRBJ1-5 | NA | TRBV19 | TRBD1 | CASSTGTGSNQPQHF | TGTGCCAGTAGTACCGGGACAGGTAGCAATCAGCCCCAGCATTTT
TRBJ1-2 | few | TRBV7-9 | NA | CASSLEVADRDGYTF | TGTGCCAGCAGCTTAGAGGTGGCGGATAGAGATGGCTACACCTTC
TRBJ2-7 | NA | TRBV7-2 | TRBD2 | CASSAPGTSGYEQYF | TGTGCCAGCAGCGCCCCCGGGACTAGCGGCTACGAGCAGTACTTC
TRBJ2-7 | NA | TRBV29-1 | TRBD2 | CSAQHPGTSGATYEQYF | TGCAGCGCACAACATCCCGGGACTAGCGGGGCGACATACGAGCAGTACTTC
TRBJ2-2 | NA | TRBV7-9 | TRBD1 | CASSPQTGGTGELFF | TGTGCCAGCAGCCCGCAAACAGGGGGCACCGGGGAGCTGTTTTTT
TRBJ1-2 | once | TRBV24-1 | NA | CATSDGIRTDYGYTF | TGTGCCACCAGTGACGGGATACGGACGGACTATGGCTACACCTTC
TRBJ1-4 | NA | TRBV9 | TRBD1 | CASSRQGGAQLFF | TGTGCCAGCAGCCGTCAGGGGGGCGCACAACTGTTTTTT
TRBJ2-3 | few | TRBV9 | NA | CASSEEGANTDTQYF | TGTGCCAGCAGCGAGGAGGGGGCCAACACAGATACGCAGTATTTT
TRBJ1-1 | NA | TRBV6-5 | NA | CASSGYQDSEAFF | TGTGCCAGCAGCGGATATCAGGATTCCGAAGCTTTCTTT
TRBJ2-4 | NA | TRBV29-1 | NA | CSVDLLGKNIQYF | TGCAGCGTTGATCTACTCGGGAAAAACATTCAGTACTTC
TRBJ2-5 | NA | TRBV29-1 | NA | CSVESRSPGTQYF | TGCAGCGTTGAAAGCCGGTCCCCTGGGACCCAGTACTTC
TRBJ1-1 | NA | TRBV7-8 | TRBD1 | CASSLGVIRTGLTEAFF | TGTGCCAGCAGCTTAGGAGTTATTCGGACAGGGTTGACTGAAGCTTTCTTT